This T cell receptor beta chain emerged from a study of shared clonotypes between healthy human individuals. Study context: Donor ages ranged 18 to 49 years: a couple of women, a few men. Study findings and constraints: Sample collection involved blood only; tissue repertoires are likely different. Read depth was anticipated to influence clonotype sharing among donors.

Splitting of CD4+ cells produced CD45RA+ naive and CD45RA-negative memory subsets. Germline assignment: CDR1 SGHTA and CDR2 FQGNSA. V gave up 1 base and J gave up 4 bases, with 8 bases separating them. The CDR3 runs 13 residues. Of note for this clone: Its antigen is not known.

TCRdb's copy holds only in-frame clones and misses some; the assay was immunoSEQ multiplex PCR. The sample holds 2 million to 2.5 million clones, roughly 95% seen once. V gene TRBV7-2 combines with J gene TRBJ2-7; D not certain. The sequenced sample was naive CD4+ T cells sorted from blood. This sample's subset: CD45RA+ positively selected. The TCR comes from a man between 18 and 35 years old in good health. DNA for the CDR3: TGTGCCAGCAGCTTAGGGCTAAATTACGAGCAGTACTTC. This gives the protein CASSLGLNYEQYF. The entire variable domain, with the rest obtained from reference TRBV7-2 and TRBJ2-7, is as follows: GAGVSQSPSNKVTEKGKDVELRCDPISGHTALYWYRQSLGQGLEFLIYFQGNSAPDKSGLPSDRFSAERTGGSVSTLTIQRTQQEDSAVYLCASSLGLNYEQYFGPGTRLTVT.